One sample yielded the 26 T cell receptor beta chains listed below, sequenced in a study of T cell responses to AZD1222 COVID-19 vaccine. Some clones are missing from TCRdb's copy, which holds only in-frame ones; the method was immunoSEQ multiplex PCR. The sample has tens of thousands of clones, 88% seen once; the top ten hold about 12%. The material sequenced was peripheral blood, taken 28 days after the second AZD1222 dose. These receptors all come from an adult who received the AZD1222 COVID-19 vaccine.

The table lists this clone with a count of one. This chain joins TRBV6-5 and TRBJ2-7; D remains ambiguous. The V end lost 5 bases, the J end lost 0 bases, and 14 bases lay between the germline ends. There are 15 residues in the CDR3. In germline, CDR1 is MNHEY, CDR2 SVGAGI. The CDR3 DNA is TGTGCCAGCAGTCCCGCTCCGACGGCCTCCTACGAGCAGTACTTC. This translates into CASSPAPTASYEQYF.

The genes are TRBV12-3 or TRBV12-4 and TRBJ2-7; 7 positions agree with TRBD1. Losses at the gene ends were 5 bases for V and 1 base for J; bases not matched to a gene: 2. The CDR3 contains 13 residues. The CDR3 DNA reads as TGTGCCAGCAGTCGGGACAGTTCCTACGAGCAGTACTTC. Translation gives CASSRDSSYEQYF.

This clone turned up a few times. This chain links TRBV6-1 with TRBJ2-2; D is unresolved. V was cut by 2 bases and J by 9 bases, with 10 bases left in between. CDR3 length: 13 amino acids. Germline CDR1 and CDR2: MNHNS and SASEGT. The CDR3 nucleotides read TGTGCCAGCAGTGAACAGCGCGGAAGGGAGCTGTTTTTT. Protein sequence: CASSEQRGRELFF.

This rearrangement joins TRBV2 to TRBJ1-1; 7 nucleotides agree with TRBD1. V lost 6 bases and J lost 2; bases outside the gene matches: 3. The CDR3 has 13 amino acids. The V gene's germline CDR1 is SNHLY and CDR2 FYNNEI. The CDR3 reads CASRGQPNTEAFF. The CDR3 DNA reads TGTGCCAGCAGGGGACAGCCCAACACTGAAGCTTTCTTT. Looking up the rest from reference TRBV2 and TRBJ1-1 gives the full variable domain: EPEVTQTPSHQVTQMGQEVILRCVPISNHLYFYWYRQILGQKVEFLVSFYNNEISEKSEIFDDQFSVERPDGSNFTLKIRSTKLEDSAMYFCASRGQPNTEAFFGQGTRLTVV.

The rearrangement joins TRBV18 to TRBJ1-1; tentative D call: TRBD1 (6 bases). Germline-derived CDR1 and CDR2 are KGHSH and LQKENI. The germline V and J ends were trimmed by 6 bases and 7 bases, with 24 bases remaining between them. The CDR3 runs 16 residues. The CDR3 sequence is CASSPRGGYGGDEAFF. DNA of the CDR3: TGTGCCAGCTCCCCTAGAGGGGGTTACGGGGGGGATGAAGCTTTCTTT.

The rearrangement joins TRBV9 to TRBJ2-7; 8 bases map to TRBD2. Per germline, CDR1 SGDLS and CDR2 YYNGEE. The CDR3 extends over 15 amino acids. The V gene end was trimmed by 2 bases and the J gene end by 3 bases; junction bases not matched to a gene: 7. CDR3 region: CASSVQAGASYEQYF. The CDR3 DNA reads TGTGCCAGCAGCGTGCAAGCGGGAGCAAGCTACGAGCAGTACTTC.

The rearrangement uses TRBV11-3 and TRBJ2-3; D not resolved. This CDR3 is built from 14 residues. V lost 0 bases and J lost 3, with 7 bases in between. CDR1 SGHNT and CDR2 YENEEA come from the germline V gene. CDR3 residues: CASSLDWGTDTQYF. CDR3 bases: TGTGCCAGCAGCTTAGATTGGGGAACAGATACGCAGTATTTT.

The V call is TRBV6-4, the J call TRBJ2-1; TRBD2 agrees at 9 bases. V lost 3 bases and J lost 0; bases outside the gene matches: 0. Per the germline V gene, CDR1 is MRHNA and CDR2 is SNTAGT. The CDR3 is 15 amino acids. CDR3 DNA sequence: TGTGCCAGCAGTGAGCGGGGGGGCTCCTACAATGAGCAGTTCTTC. It yields the protein CASSERGGSYNEQFF.

The chain carries TRBV28 and TRBJ2-7; D not resolved. The CDR3 totals 14 residues. Trimming took off 5 bases at V and 5 bases at J, with 16 bases between the two ends. Germline CDR1 and CDR2: MDHEN and SYDVKM. Here the CDR3 reads CASSLLRSWDEQYF. The CDR3 nucleotides are TGTGCCAGCAGTCTCCTCAGGAGCTGGGACGAGCAGTACTTC.

The CDR3 protein is CASSQPPGLAGITSTDTQYF. The CDR3 DNA reads TGTGCCAGCAGCCAACCCCCGGGACTAGCGGGTATAACTAGCACAGATACGCAGTATTTT. This chain uses TRBV3-1 (or the pseudogene TRBV3-2) with TRBJ2-3, with TRBD2 identical over 12 bases. The CDR3 is 20 amino acids. V shed 2 bases, J shed 0 bases, and the junction held 12 bases outside the gene matches. Germline V CDR1 and CDR2: LGHDT, YNNKEL (reference sequence).

This clone was recorded only once. The V call is TRBV6-4, the J call TRBJ2-3; D might be TRBD2 (6 bases). The germline gives CDR1 MRHNA, CDR2 SNTAGT. The CDR3 sequence is 15 residues long. Trimming cost V 6 bases and J 2 bases, with 15 bases left between them. The CDR3 DNA follows: TGTGCCAGCAGGACCCGGGAGTGTGTCACAGATACGCAGTATTTT. Translated, it gives CASRTRECVTDTQYF.

This clone was recorded a few times. The rearrangement joins TRBV11-2 to TRBJ1-3; no definite D call. Germline CDR1 reads SGHAT; CDR2 reads FQNNGV. Trimming stripped 6 bases from V and 10 bases from J, with 13 bases between. This CDR3 has 12 amino acids. CDR3 in DNA: TGTGCCAGCAGACCGACGGTGGGGACCATATATTTT. It yields the protein CASRPTVGTIYF.

The chain is built from TRBV3-1 (or the pseudogene TRBV3-2) and TRBJ2-2; 16 positions agree with TRBD2. Germline lookup yields CDR1 LGHDT and CDR2 YNNKEL (reference sequence). This CDR3 has 17 residues. The V segment lost 4 bases and the J segment 5 bases; nucleotides outside the gene matches: 4. The CDR3 nucleotides are TGTGCCAGCAGCCCGGGACTAGCGGGGGGGCGAACCGGGGAGCTGTTTTTT. Translating gives CASSPGLAGGRTGELFF.

CDR3 coding DNA: TGTGCCAGCAGCCCAGGGATGAGGGCGAACACTGAAGCTTTCTTT. Its protein is CASSPGMRANTEAFF. The chain joins TRBV5-5 to TRBJ1-1, with D possibly being TRBD1 (5 bases). The V and J ends lost 4 bases and 1 base respectively, with 14 bases between them. This CDR3 contains 15 residues. Looked up from germline, CDR1 is SGHKS and CDR2 is YYEKEE (reference sequence).

The V call is TRBV15, the J call TRBJ2-4; maybe TRBD2 (6 bases). The V gene lost 3 bases and the J gene lost 9 bases, with 12 bases spanning the gap. This CDR3 spans 13 amino acids. Germline lookup yields CDR1 LNHNV and CDR2 YYDKDF (reference sequence). This CDR3 reads CATSSRLEGIQYF. The CDR3 DNA is TGTGCCACCAGCAGTAGATTGGAGGGCATTCAGTACTTC.

Here the CDR3 DNA reads TGCAGCGTGGGGGCAGCGAACACCGGGGAGCTGTTTTTT. It yields the protein CSVGAANTGELFF. The genes are TRBV29-1 and TRBJ2-2; tentatively, D is TRBD1 (6 bases). The CDR3 extends over 13 amino acids. The V gene lost 6 bases and the J gene lost 0 bases, with 8 bases spanning the gap. Germline values: CDR1 SQVTM, CDR2 ANQGSEA.

The V call is TRBV13, the J call TRBJ1-2; tentatively, D is TRBD1 (5 bases). Trimming took 1 base from V and 5 from J, leaving 8 bases between them. This CDR3 is 13 amino acids long. CDR1 and CDR2 from the germline V gene are PRHDT and FYEKMQ (reference sequence). CDR3 residues: CASSLEGRYGYTF. Here the CDR3 DNA reads TGTGCCAGCAGCTTAGAGGGGCGTTATGGCTACACCTTC. Drawing the rest from reference TRBV13 and TRBJ1-2, the complete variable domain is AAGVIQSPRHLIKEKRETATLKCYPIPRHDTVYWYQQGPGQDPQFLISFYEKMQSDKGSIPDRFSAQQFSDYHSELNMSSLELGDSALYFCASSLEGRYGYTFGSGTRLTVV.

This clone has just one count. CDR3 in amino acids: CAISEFRDPRKANEQFF. In DNA form, the CDR3 reads TGTGCCATCAGTGAGTTCCGGGACCCTAGAAAGGCTAATGAGCAGTTCTTC. The chain carries TRBV10-3 and TRBJ2-1; D is tentatively TRBD1 or TRBD2 (5 bases each). The CDR3 totals 17 residues. With 1 base removed from V and 7 bases from J, the gap between germline ends came to 20 bases. CDR1 ENHRY and CDR2 SYGVKD come from the germline V gene.

The gene calls are TRBV7-2 and TRBJ2-5; the match to TRBD2 covers 9 bases. The V segment lost 1 base and the J segment 5 bases; nucleotides outside the gene matches: 8. The CDR3 runs to 16 residues. Germline V lookup: CDR1 SGHTA, CDR2 FQGNSA. This chain's CDR3 is CASSLGVAGGLETQYF. As DNA, the CDR3 is TGTGCCAGCAGCTTAGGGGTGGCGGGAGGGTTGGAGACCCAGTACTTC.

This chain connects TRBV4-1 to TRBJ2-7; 8 nucleotides line up with TRBD1. This CDR3 region has 15 residues. Germline V CDR1 and CDR2: MGHRA, YSYEKL. J was trimmed by 7 bases and V by 1 base; bases with no gene match: 9. The CDR3 DNA reads TGCGCCAGCAGCCAAGGTGACAGGGGTTCGGGTGAGCAGTACTTC. Its translation is CASSQGDRGSGEQYF.

The chain joins TRBV7-2 to TRBJ1-2; 7 bases agree with TRBD1. The CDR3 spans 13 residues. Germline V gives CDR1 SGHTA, CDR2 FQGNSA. J gave up 3 bases and V 7 bases, and 5 bases lay outside the gene matches. CDR3 in amino acids: CASTETGDYGYTF. In DNA form, the CDR3 reads TGTGCCAGCACCGAAACAGGGGACTATGGCTACACCTTC.

The CDR3 sequence: CASSYSTDNTEAFF. The CDR3 DNA follows: TGTGCCAGCAGTTACTCTACAGATAACACTGAAGCTTTCTTT. This chain joins TRBV6-5 and TRBJ1-1; D is undetermined. Germline CDR1 is MNHEY and CDR2 is SVGAGI. Trimming cost V 0 bases and J 2 bases, with 7 bases left between them. The CDR3 runs to 14 residues.

The chain carries TRBV10-1 and TRBJ1-1; D unclear. V lost 4 bases and J lost 6, with 21 bases in between. Germline V lookup: CDR1 WNHNN, CDR2 SYGVQD (reference sequence). This CDR3 spans 16 amino acids. CDR3 bases: TGCGCCAGCAGTGGGATAAGAAGGGTTAACCACCCTGAAGCTTTCTTT. It yields the protein CASSGIRRVNHPEAFF.

The chain uses TRBV7-3 and TRBJ2-3; D perhaps matches TRBD1 (5 bases). The germline V and J ends were trimmed by 3 bases and 2 bases, with 9 bases remaining between them. In germline, CDR1 is SGHTA, CDR2 FQGTGA. The CDR3 is 14 amino acids. Here the CDR3 reads CASSLTRATDTQYF. CDR3 nucleotides: TGTGCCAGCAGCTTGACCAGGGCCACAGATACGCAGTATTTT.

This clone has only one observation. The chain joins TRBV21-1 to TRBJ2-7. TRBV21-1 represents a pseudogene. CDR3 length: 11 amino acids. The CDR3 loop reads CASSSSYEQYF. The CDR3 region has the DNA TGTGCCAGCAGCAGCTCCTACGAGCAGTACTTC.

The CDR3 DNA sequence: TGCGCCAGCAGCTCACGTCAGGGGGACGGCAATGAGCAGTTCTTC. Its translation: CASSSRQGDGNEQFF. The rearrangement joins TRBV5-1 to TRBJ2-1; 7 positions agree with TRBD1. CDR3 size: 15 residues. Germline V CDR1 and CDR2: SGHRS, YFSETQ. J lost 6 bases, V lost 3 bases, and 9 bases had no gene match.